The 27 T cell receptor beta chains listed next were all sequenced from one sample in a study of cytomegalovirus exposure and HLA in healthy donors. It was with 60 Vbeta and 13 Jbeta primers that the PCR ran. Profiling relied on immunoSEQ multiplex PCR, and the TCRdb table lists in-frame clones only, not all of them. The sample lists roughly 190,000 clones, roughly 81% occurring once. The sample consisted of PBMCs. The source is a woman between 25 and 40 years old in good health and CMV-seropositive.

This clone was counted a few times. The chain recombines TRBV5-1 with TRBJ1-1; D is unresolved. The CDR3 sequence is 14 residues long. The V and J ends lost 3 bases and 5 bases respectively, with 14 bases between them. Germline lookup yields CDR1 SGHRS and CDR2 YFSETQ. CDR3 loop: CASSWGGPGTEAFF. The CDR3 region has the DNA TGCGCCAGCAGCTGGGGAGGACCGGGTACTGAAGCTTTCTTT.

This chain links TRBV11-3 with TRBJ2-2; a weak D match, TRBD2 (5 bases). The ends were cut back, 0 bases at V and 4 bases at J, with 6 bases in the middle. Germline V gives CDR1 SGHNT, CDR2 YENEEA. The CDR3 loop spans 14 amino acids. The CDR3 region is CASSLEEGTGELFF. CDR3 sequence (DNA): TGTGCCAGCAGCTTAGAAGAGGGCACCGGGGAGCTGTTTTTT.

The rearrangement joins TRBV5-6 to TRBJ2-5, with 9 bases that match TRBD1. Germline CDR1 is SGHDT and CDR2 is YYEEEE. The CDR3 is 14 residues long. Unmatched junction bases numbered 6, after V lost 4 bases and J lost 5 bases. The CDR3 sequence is CASSTDRGGETQYF. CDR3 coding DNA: TGTGCCAGCAGCACGGACAGGGGAGGGGAGACCCAGTACTTC. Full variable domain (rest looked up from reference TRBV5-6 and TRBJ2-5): DAGVTQSPTHLIKTRGQQVTLRCSPKSGHDTVSWYQQALGQGPQFIFQYYEEEERQRGNFPDRFSGHQFPNYSSELNVNALLLGDSALYLCASSTDRGGETQYFGPGTRLLVL.

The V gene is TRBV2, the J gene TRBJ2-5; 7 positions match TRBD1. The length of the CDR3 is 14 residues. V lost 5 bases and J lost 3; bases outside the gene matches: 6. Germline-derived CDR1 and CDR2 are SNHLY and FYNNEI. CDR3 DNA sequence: TGTGCCAGCAGTCAACAGGGGAAGGAAGAGACCCAGTACTTC. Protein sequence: CASSQQGKEETQYF.

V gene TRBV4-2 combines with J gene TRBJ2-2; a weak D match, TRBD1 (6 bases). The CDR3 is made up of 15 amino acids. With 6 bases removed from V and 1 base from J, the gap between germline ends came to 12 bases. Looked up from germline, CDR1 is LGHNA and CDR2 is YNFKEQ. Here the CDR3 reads CASSRLDRNTGELFF. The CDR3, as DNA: TGTGCCAGCAGTCGTCTGGACAGGAACACCGGGGAGCTGTTTTTT.

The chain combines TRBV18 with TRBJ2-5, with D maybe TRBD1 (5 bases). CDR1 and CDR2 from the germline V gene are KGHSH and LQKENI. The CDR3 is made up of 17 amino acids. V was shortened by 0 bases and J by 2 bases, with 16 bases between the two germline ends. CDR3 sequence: CASSPPPRLSGQETQYF. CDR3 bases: TGTGCCAGCTCACCACCCCCACGGCTTTCAGGGCAAGAGACCCAGTACTTC.

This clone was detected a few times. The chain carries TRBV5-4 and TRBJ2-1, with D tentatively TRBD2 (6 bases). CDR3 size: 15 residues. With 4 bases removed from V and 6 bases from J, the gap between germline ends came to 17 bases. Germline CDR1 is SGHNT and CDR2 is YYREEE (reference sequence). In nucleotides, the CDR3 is TGTGCCAGCAGCCCCCGGGGGTCACTCGGCAATGAGCAGTTCTTC. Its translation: CASSPRGSLGNEQFF.

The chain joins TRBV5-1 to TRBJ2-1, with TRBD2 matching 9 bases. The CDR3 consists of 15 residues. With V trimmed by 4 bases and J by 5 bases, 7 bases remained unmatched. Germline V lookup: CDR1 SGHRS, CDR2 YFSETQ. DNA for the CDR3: TGCGCCAGCAGCCACTGGACTAGCGCGGACAATGAGCAGTTCTTC. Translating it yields CASSHWTSADNEQFF.

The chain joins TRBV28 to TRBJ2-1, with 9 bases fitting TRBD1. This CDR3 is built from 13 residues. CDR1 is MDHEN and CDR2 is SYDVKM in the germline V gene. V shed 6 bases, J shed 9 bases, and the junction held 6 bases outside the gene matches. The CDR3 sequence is CASSGTGTGEQFF. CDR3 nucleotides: TGTGCCAGCAGCGGGACAGGGACGGGTGAGCAGTTCTTC.

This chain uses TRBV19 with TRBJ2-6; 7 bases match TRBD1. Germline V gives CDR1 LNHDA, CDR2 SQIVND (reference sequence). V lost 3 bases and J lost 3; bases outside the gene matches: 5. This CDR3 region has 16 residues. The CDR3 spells CASSIIGGFGANVLTF. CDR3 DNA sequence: TGTGCCAGTAGTATCATAGGGGGCTTTGGGGCCAACGTCCTGACTTTC.

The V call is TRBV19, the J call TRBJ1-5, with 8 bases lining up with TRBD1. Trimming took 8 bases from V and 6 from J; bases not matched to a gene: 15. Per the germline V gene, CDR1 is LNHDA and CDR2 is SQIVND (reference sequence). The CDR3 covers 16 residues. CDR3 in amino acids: CASADRALLLGQPQHF. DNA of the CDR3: TGTGCCAGTGCGGACAGGGCGCTTCTCTTGGGTCAGCCCCAGCATTTT.

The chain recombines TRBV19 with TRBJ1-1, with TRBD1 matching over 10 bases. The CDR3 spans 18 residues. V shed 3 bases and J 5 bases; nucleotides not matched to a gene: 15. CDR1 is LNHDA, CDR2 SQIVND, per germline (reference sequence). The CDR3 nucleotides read TGTGCCAGTAGTATCCTTTTCGGACAGGGGGTGGGAAGTACTGAAGCTTTCTTT. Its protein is CASSILFGQGVGSTEAFF.

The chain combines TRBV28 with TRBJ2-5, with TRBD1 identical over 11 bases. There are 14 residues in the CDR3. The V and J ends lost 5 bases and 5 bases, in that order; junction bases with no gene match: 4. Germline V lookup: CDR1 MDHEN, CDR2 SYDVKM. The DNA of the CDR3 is TGTGCCAGCAGTGGACAGGGGGCGGGGGAGACCCAGTACTTC. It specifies CASSGQGAGETQYF.

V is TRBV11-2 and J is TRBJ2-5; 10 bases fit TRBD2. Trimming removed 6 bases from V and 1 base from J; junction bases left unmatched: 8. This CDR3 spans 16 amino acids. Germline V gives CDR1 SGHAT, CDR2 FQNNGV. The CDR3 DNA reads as TGTGCCAGCAGTCCCTACGGGACTAGCGTCCAAGAGACCCAGTACTTC. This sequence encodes CASSPYGTSVQETQYF. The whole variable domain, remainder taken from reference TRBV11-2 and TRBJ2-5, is EAGVAQSPRYKIIEKRQSVAFWCNPISGHATLYWYQQILGQGPKLLIQFQNNGVVDDSQLPKDRFSAERLKGVDSTLKIQPAKLEDSAVYLCASSPYGTSVQETQYFGPGTRLLVL.

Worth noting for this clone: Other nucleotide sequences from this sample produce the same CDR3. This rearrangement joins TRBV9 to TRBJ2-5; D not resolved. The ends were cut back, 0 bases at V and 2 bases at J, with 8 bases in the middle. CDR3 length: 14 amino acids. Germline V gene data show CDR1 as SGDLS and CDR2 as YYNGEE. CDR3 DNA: TGTGCCAGCAGCGTAGCTAGTACGCAAGAGACCCAGTACTTC. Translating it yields CASSVASTQETQYF.

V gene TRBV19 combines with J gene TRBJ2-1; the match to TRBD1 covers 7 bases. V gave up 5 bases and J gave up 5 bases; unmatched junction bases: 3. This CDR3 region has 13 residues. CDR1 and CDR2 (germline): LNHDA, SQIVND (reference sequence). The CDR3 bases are TGTGCCAGTAGTCTGACAGGGAACAATGAGCAGTTCTTC. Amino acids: CASSLTGNNEQFF.

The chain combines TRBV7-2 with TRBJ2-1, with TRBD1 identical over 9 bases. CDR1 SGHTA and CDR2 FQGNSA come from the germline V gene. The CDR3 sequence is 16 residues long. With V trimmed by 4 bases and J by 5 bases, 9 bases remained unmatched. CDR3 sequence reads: CASSSGTGRRNNEQFF. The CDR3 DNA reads TGTGCCAGCAGCTCCGGGACAGGGCGGAGGAACAATGAGCAGTTCTTC.

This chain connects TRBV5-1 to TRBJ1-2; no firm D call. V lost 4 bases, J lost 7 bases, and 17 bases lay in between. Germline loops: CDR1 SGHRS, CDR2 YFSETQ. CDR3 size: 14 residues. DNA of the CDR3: TGCGCCAGCAGCCCGGTCCAGGTACGGTCTGGCTACACCTTC. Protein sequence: CASSPVQVRSGYTF.

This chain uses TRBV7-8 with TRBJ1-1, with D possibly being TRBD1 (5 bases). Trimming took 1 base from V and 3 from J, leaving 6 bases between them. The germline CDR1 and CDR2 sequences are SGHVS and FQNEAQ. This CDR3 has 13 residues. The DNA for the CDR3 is TGTGCCAGCAGCTTAGTCAGGGACACTGAAGCTTTCTTT. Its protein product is CASSLVRDTEAFF.

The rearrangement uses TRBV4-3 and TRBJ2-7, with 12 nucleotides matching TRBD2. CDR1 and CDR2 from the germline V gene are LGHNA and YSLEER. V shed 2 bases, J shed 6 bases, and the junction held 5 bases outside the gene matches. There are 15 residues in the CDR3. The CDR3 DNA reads TGCGCCAGCAGCCAAATACTAGCGGGAGGCCCCGAGCAGTACTTC. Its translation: CASSQILAGGPEQYF.

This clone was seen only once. The CDR3 spells CSVEGVSSYNEQFF. CDR3 nucleotide sequence: TGCAGCGTTGAGGGCGTTAGCTCCTACAATGAGCAGTTCTTC. The chain couples TRBV29-1 to TRBJ2-1; no firm D call. The length of the CDR3 is 14 residues. V was cut by 3 bases and J by 0 bases, with 9 bases left in between. From germline, CDR1 is SQVTM and CDR2 ANQGSEA.

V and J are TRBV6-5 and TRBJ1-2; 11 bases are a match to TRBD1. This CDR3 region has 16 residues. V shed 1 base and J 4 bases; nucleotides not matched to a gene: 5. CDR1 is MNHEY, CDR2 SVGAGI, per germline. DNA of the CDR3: TGTGCCAGCAGTTACTGGACAGGGGGCTCGGGCTATGGCTACACCTTC. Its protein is CASSYWTGGSGYGYTF.

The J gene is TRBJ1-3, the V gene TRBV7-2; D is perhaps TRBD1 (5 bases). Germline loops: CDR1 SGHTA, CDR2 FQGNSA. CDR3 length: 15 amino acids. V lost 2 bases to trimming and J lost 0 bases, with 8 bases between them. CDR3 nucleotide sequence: TGTGCCAGCAGCTTACAGGGCAGCTCTGGAAACACCATATATTTT. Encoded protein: CASSLQGSSGNTIYF.

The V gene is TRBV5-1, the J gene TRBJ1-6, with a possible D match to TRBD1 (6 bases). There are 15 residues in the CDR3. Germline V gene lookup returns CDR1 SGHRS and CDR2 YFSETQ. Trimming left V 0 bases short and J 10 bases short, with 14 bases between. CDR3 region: CASSLGGRGRSPLHF. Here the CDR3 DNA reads TGCGCCAGCAGCTTGGGCGGCAGGGGCAGGTCACCCCTCCACTTT.

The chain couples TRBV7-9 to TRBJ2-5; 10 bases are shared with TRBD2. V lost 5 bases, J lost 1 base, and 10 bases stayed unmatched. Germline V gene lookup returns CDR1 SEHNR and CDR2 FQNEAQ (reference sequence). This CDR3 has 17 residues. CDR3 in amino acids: CASSHGRTSGPQETQYF. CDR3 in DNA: TGTGCCAGCAGCCATGGGAGGACTAGCGGCCCCCAAGAGACCCAGTACTTC.

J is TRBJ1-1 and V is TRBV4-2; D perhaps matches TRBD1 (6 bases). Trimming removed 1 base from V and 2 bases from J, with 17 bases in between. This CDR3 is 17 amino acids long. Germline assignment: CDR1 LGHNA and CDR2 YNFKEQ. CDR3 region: CASSQGVTNRVNTEAFF. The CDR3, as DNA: TGTGCCAGCAGCCAAGGGGTGACCAACAGGGTTAACACTGAAGCTTTCTTT.

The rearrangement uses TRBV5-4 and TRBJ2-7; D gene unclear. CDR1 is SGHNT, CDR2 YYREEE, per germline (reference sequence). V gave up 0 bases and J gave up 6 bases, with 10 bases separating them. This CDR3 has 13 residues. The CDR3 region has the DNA TGTGCCAGCAGCTTGGACATCCCCTCCGAGCAGTACTTC. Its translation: CASSLDIPSEQYF.